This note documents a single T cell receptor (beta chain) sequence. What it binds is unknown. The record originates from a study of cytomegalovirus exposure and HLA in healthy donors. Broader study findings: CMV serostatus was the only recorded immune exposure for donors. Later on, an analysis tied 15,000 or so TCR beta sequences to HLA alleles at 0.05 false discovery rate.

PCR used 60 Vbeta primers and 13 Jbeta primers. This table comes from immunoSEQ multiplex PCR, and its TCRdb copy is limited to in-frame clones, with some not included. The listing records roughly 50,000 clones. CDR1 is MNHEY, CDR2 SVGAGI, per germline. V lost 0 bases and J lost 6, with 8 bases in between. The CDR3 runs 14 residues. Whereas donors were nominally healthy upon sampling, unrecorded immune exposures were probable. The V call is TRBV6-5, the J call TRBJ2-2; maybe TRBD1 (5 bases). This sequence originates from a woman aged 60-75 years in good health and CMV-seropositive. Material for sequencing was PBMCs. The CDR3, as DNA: TGTGCCAGCAGTTACTCGCAGGGTGCCGGGGAGCTGTTTTTT. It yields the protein CASSYSQGAGELFF.